The rows below give T cell receptor beta chains drawn from one sample of a study of shared clonotypes between healthy human individuals. Clones were read by immunoSEQ multiplex PCR, and TCRdb kept only the in-frame ones, dropping some. The repertoire includes approximately 1.4 million clones, approximately 98% of them detected once, and 0.4% to 0.55% sits in the top ten. Source material: naive CD4+ T cells sorted from blood. These receptors all come from a man under 40 in good health. The CDR3 runs from the conserved cysteine through the conserved F or W. Each record gives: V gene, CDR3 protein.

V: TRBV5-1
CDR3: CASSPHPGDTQYF

V: TRBV7-2
CDR3: CASQDRVGNQPQHF

V: TRBV11-2
CDR3: CASSTVYEQYF

V: TRBV19
CDR3: CASREVAGGEQFF

V: TRBV7-9
CDR3: CASSTIAGSSYNEQFF

V: TRBV7-8
CDR3: CASSLPVLAGNNEQFF

V: TRBV5-1
CDR3: CASSVQGTYEQYF

V: TRBV29-1
CDR3: CSVGLGVSGNTIYF

V: TRBV7-9
CDR3: CASSHGYGISYNEQFF

V: TRBV11-2
CDR3: CASSLGRGGVNTGELFF

V: TRBV9
CDR3: CASSGTSGSYNEQFF

V: TRBV5-1
CDR3: CASTNRGATNEKLFF

V: TRBV28
CDR3: CASSLRQGWVQPQHF

V: TRBV5-1
CDR3: CASSLTGAAGTEAFF

V: TRBV10-2
CDR3: CASSETSGSPSNEQFF

V: TRBV2
CDR3: CASRYSSYGYTF

V: TRBV7-9
CDR3: CASSPLHSVQETQYF

V: TRBV19
CDR3: CASKGLPGTSGRNTGELFF

V: TRBV19
CDR3: CASNGDTYQPQHF

V: TRBV5-8
CDR3: CASSLAKRETQYF

V: TRBV18
CDR3: CASSPQQGFGYEQYF

V: TRBV5-1
CDR3: CASSLVSGSRNEQFF

V: TRBV14
CDR3: CASSQKPTGSGNTIYF

V: TRBV5-1
CDR3: CASSFRGQNTGELFF

V: TRBV9
CDR3: CASSLGLAEPPYNEQFF

V: TRBV6-6
CDR3: CASSPPPGSSGYTF

V: TRBV23-1
CDR3: CASSQSCRDRNEKLFF

V: TRBV11-2
CDR3: CASSLDFSLAGGLVYEQYF

V: TRBV6-5
CDR3: CASSYSLAGAHEQFF

V: TRBV2
CDR3: CASRPPGTGYYEQYF

V: TRBV7-9
CDR3: CASSLRGIHSYEQYF

V: TRBV6-5
CDR3: CASSYQGRETQYF

V: TRBV6-1
CDR3: CASSEGQWDQPQHF